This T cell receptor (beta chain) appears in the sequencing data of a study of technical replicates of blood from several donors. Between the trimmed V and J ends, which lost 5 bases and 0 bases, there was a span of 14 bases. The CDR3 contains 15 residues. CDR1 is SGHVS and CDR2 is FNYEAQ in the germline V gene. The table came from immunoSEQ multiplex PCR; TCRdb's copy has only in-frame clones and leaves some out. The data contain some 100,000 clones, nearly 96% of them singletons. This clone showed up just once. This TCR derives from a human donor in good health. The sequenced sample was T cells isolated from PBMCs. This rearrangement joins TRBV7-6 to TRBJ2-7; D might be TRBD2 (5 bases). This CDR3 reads CASSPSPGSSYEQYF. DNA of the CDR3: TGTGCCAGCAGCCCCTCACCGGGGAGCTCCTACGAGCAGTACTTC.